This passage covers 28 T cell receptor beta chains from one sample sequenced in a study of blood T cells in healthy people across ages (dated by TCRdb to 2014 to 2015). Library preparation used 5' RACE. The instrument given in TCRdb is Illumina HiSeq 2500. A second PCR of 7 to 11 cycles was run with a J-beta primer mix and a sample-barcoded 5' primer. TCRdb reprocessing: public reads trimmed at Q25 with fastp, clones called with MiXCR, in-frame beta chains kept. Every distinct CDR3 protein forms one entry, paired with its most common genes and DNA. The sample contains under 800,000 distinct CDR3 sequences, roughly two fifths of them found a single time. The leading ten clones occupy 20% of the sample. Sequenced sample: blood. Source of these receptors: a woman in her sixties or seventies in good health.

Only a few counts were recorded for this clonotype. This CDR3 is CASSFRGAETQYF. In nucleotides, the CDR3 is TGTGCCAGCAGCTTCAGAGGGGCAGAGACCCAGTACTTC. V and J are TRBV7-9 and TRBJ2-5; D may correspond to TRBD1 or TRBD2 (5 bases each). In germline, CDR1 is SEHNR, CDR2 FQNEAQ (reference sequence). This CDR3 spans 13 amino acids. Trimming shortened V by 3 bases and J by 4 bases, and 9 bases separated the two germline ends.

The sample holds one count of this clonotype. The chain combines TRBV11-2 with TRBJ1-3, with 7 bases that match TRBD1. The V gene end was trimmed by 1 base and the J gene end by 0 bases; junction bases not matched to a gene: 6. Germline CDR1 SGHAT, CDR2 FQNNGV. CDR3 size: 17 residues. CDR3 sequence (DNA): TGTGCCAGCAGCTTAGTGACAGGGAAGAACTCTGGAAACACCATATATTTT. Translation gives CASSLVTGKNSGNTIYF.

V and J are TRBV20-1 and TRBJ2-5; D is possibly TRBD1 or TRBD2 (5 bases each). The CDR3 covers 12 residues. Trimming took off 2 bases at V and 5 bases at J, with 9 bases between the two ends. The germline V gene encodes CDR1 DFQATT and CDR2 SNEGSKA (reference sequence). The CDR3 nucleotides are TGCAGTGCTAGATCGGGGCTCGAGACCCAGTACTTC. This sequence encodes CSARSGLETQYF.

This chain links TRBV20-1 with TRBJ1-2; weak D call: TRBD1 (6 bases). The CDR3 spans 12 residues. Trimming removed 1 base from V and 5 bases from J, with 8 bases in between. Per the germline V gene, CDR1 is DFQATT and CDR2 is SNEGSKA (reference sequence). For the CDR3, the DNA is TGCAGTGCTAGAGGGACAGATTATGGCTACACCTTC. It translates to CSARGTDYGYTF.

The genes are TRBV7-2 and TRBJ2-1; D gene ambiguous. Germline V CDR1 and CDR2: SGHTA, FQGNSA. Trimming cost V 7 bases and J 0 bases, with 10 bases left between them. The CDR3 loop spans 14 amino acids. CDR3 amino acids: CASTNQSSYNEQFF. The CDR3 region has the DNA TGTGCCAGCACCAACCAGAGCTCCTACAATGAGCAGTTCTTC. Variable domain in full (rest from reference TRBV7-2 and TRBJ2-1): GAGVSQSPSNKVTEKGKDVELRCDPISGHTALYWYRQSLGQGLEFLIYFQGNSAPDKSGLPSDRFSAERTGGSVSTLTIQRTQQEDSAVYLCASTNQSSYNEQFFGPGTRLTVL.

The chain has TRBV6-2 or TRBV6-3 and TRBJ2-5, with D perhaps matching TRBD2 (5 bases). Germline values: CDR1 MNHEY, CDR2 SVGEGT. The CDR3 covers 13 residues. V was clipped by 8 bases and J by 0 bases, with 10 bases between them. CDR3 in amino acids: CASQRTHQETQYF. The CDR3 DNA is TGTGCCAGCCAGCGGACCCACCAAGAGACCCAGTACTTC.

This chain uses TRBV20-1 with TRBJ1-5; perhaps TRBD1 as D (6 bases). The CDR3 totals 15 residues. Germline V gene sequence: CDR1 DFQATT, CDR2 SNEGSKA (reference sequence). V was pared by 0 bases and J by 4 bases, with 13 bases between. This CDR3 reads CSARDGTPANQPQHF. Here the CDR3 DNA reads TGCAGTGCTAGAGATGGGACACCGGCAAATCAGCCCCAGCATTTT.

Comment on this clonotype: One junction end does not reproduce the germline sequence, and a read error may be involved. The chain has TRBV20-1 and TRBJ2-3; a weak D match, TRBD2 (6 bases). This CDR3 region has 14 residues. The germline V gene has CDR1 DFQATT and CDR2 SNEGSKA (reference sequence). CDR3 in DNA: TGCAATGCTAGGGTTAGCGGAACCACAGATACGCAGTATTTT. This gives the protein CNARVSGTTDTQYF.

This clonotype was seen once. This may be a read error: a much more frequent sequence differs by one nucleotide. The J gene is TRBJ1-2, the V gene TRBV12-3 or TRBV12-4, with 7 bases aligning to TRBD1. After removal of 5 bases from V and 6 bases from J, the junction contained 9 bases not matched to a gene. CDR3 length: 14 amino acids. Here the CDR3 reads CASSVGTDSDGYTF. CDR3 sequence (DNA): TGTGCCAGCAGTGTCGGGACAGATTCGGATGGCTACACCTTC.

The J gene is TRBJ2-1, the V gene TRBV20-1, with 8 positions matching TRBD2. J lost 8 bases, V lost 2 bases, and 14 bases had no gene match. This CDR3 contains 16 residues. CDR1 DFQATT and CDR2 SNEGSKA come from the germline V gene (reference sequence). The CDR3 sequence: CSARLGSGGLGYEQFF. The CDR3 coding sequence is TGCAGTGCTAGACTAGGGAGCGGGGGACTGGGTTATGAGCAGTTCTTC.

The chain uses TRBV27 and TRBJ1-4; tentative D call: TRBD1 (5 bases). Germline CDR1 is MNHEY and CDR2 is SMNVEV (reference sequence). The CDR3 length is 15 residues. Trimming stripped 1 base from V and 3 bases from J, with 9 bases between. The CDR3 sequence is CASSLYQGPNEKLFF. DNA of the CDR3: TGTGCCAGCAGTTTATACCAGGGCCCTAATGAAAAACTGTTTTTT.

This clonotype was seen a few times. The chain has TRBV2 and TRBJ2-5; D possibly corresponds to TRBD2 (5 bases). The CDR3 contains 14 residues. The V gene lost 2 bases and the J gene lost 5 bases, with 12 bases spanning the gap. Germline CDR1 SNHLY, CDR2 FYNNEI. The DNA of the CDR3 is TGTGCCAGCAGTGAACGGGCTAGCTTGGAGACCCAGTACTTC. As protein: CASSERASLETQYF.

J is TRBJ2-5 and V is TRBV6-5, with 7 bases matching TRBD1. The J segment lost 0 bases and the V segment lost 1 base, leaving 2 bases of the junction unmatched. Germline V CDR1 and CDR2: MNHEY, SVGAGI. The CDR3 spans 15 residues. CDR3 residues: CASSYLTGHQETQYF. Here the CDR3 DNA reads TGTGCCAGCAGTTACTTGACAGGGCACCAAGAGACCCAGTACTTC.

This clonotype was seen more than once but under ten times. The rearrangement joins TRBV10-3 to TRBJ2-4; 7 bases match TRBD2. Trimming cost V 6 bases and J 15 bases; bases outside gene matches: 20. Germline CDR1 and CDR2: ENHRY and SYGVKD. This CDR3 has 15 residues. The CDR3 nucleotides read TGTGCCATCAGGGGGAACCGGGACTACTTAAGAGAACTGTACTTC. It encodes CAIRGNRDYLRELYF.

This clonotype appeared a few times. The J gene is TRBJ2-1, the V gene TRBV7-9; no clear D gene. This CDR3 region has 14 residues. Looked up from germline, CDR1 is SEHNR and CDR2 is FQNEAQ (reference sequence). V was cut by 6 bases and J by 5 bases, with 14 bases left in between. The CDR3: CASRPPGRNNEQFF. In DNA, the CDR3 is TGTGCCAGCAGACCCCCTGGACGGAACAATGAGCAGTTCTTC.

The chain combines TRBV6-2 or TRBV6-3 with TRBJ2-7; 8 nucleotides line up with TRBD2. The CDR3 runs 14 residues. Germline V lookup: CDR1 MNHEY, CDR2 SVGEGT. V gave up 3 bases and J gave up 7 bases; unmatched junction bases: 8. DNA for the CDR3: TGTGCCAGCAGTTATTTAGCGGGATCGAATGAGCAGTACTTC. Translating gives CASSYLAGSNEQYF.

This clonotype has ten or more counts. The chain joins TRBV7-9 to TRBJ1-5; D gene uncertain. This CDR3 is 13 amino acids long. V dropped 5 bases and J dropped 0 bases, with 5 bases sitting between them. The germline CDR1 and CDR2 sequences are SEHNR and FQNEAQ (reference sequence). CDR3 loop: CASSKDSNQPQHF. CDR3 DNA: TGTGCCAGCAGCAAGGATAGCAATCAGCCCCAGCATTTT.

The chain uses TRBV2 and TRBJ2-1; 8 nucleotides agree with TRBD1. The CDR3 covers 15 residues. In germline, CDR1 is SNHLY, CDR2 FYNNEI. With 7 bases clipped from V and 1 base from J, the junction kept 6 bases outside the gene matches. The CDR3 DNA is TGTGCCAGCAATGGACAGGGCCAATCCTACAATGAGCAGTTCTTC. Protein sequence: CASNGQGQSYNEQFF. The full variable domain, completed using reference TRBV2 and TRBJ2-1, is EPEVTQTPSHQVTQMGQEVILRCVPISNHLYFYWYRQILGQKVEFLVSFYNNEISEKSEIFDDQFSVERPDGSNFTLKIRSTKLEDSAMYFCASNGQGQSYNEQFFGPGTRLTVL.

Turning to this clonotype: A single base separates this from a much larger clone, so it may be a read error. This sequence joins TRBV20-1 and TRBJ1-4; no clear D. The CDR3 is 14 amino acids. Trimming took 5 bases from V and 6 from J, leaving 16 bases between them. The germline V gene has CDR1 DFQATT and CDR2 SNEGSKA (reference sequence). The CDR3 DNA follows: TGCAGTGCTGGATCGTTGGGATGGGATGAAAAACTGTTTTTT. Its protein is CSAGSLGWDEKLFF.

The chain employs TRBV7-2 and TRBJ1-4; D perhaps matches TRBD1 (5 bases). This CDR3 region has 14 residues. Trimming cost V 5 bases and J 4 bases, with 11 bases left between them. Per germline, CDR1 SGHTA and CDR2 FQGNSA. The CDR3: CASSQGRVNEKLFF. CDR3 sequence (DNA): TGTGCCAGCAGCCAGGGCAGGGTTAATGAAAAACTGTTTTTT. Filled out from reference TRBV7-2 and TRBJ1-4, the complete variable domain reads GAGVSQSPSNKVTEKGKDVELRCDPISGHTALYWYRQSLGQGLEFLIYFQGNSAPDKSGLPSDRFSAERTGGSVSTLTIQRTQQEDSAVYLCASSQGRVNEKLFFGSGTQLSVL.

This clonotype was observed a few times. The chain joins TRBV29-1 to TRBJ1-1, with 7 nucleotides matching TRBD1. The CDR3 length is 14 residues. In germline, CDR1 is SQVTM, CDR2 ANQGSEA. V shed 5 bases and J 2 bases; nucleotides not matched to a gene: 8. This CDR3 reads CSVTRQGTNTEAFF. The DNA of the CDR3 is TGCAGCGTTACCCGACAGGGTACTAACACTGAAGCTTTCTTT.

This clonotype was counted a single time. One end of the junction fails to match germline, which may point to a read error. The chain carries TRBV7-2 and TRBJ2-6; D may be TRBD1 or TRBD2 (6 bases each). The germline CDR1 and CDR2 sequences are SGHTA and FQGNSA. This CDR3 spans 16 amino acids. The chain's CDR3 is CASSLTRGLGANVLTF. The CDR3 DNA is TGTGCCAGTAGCTTAACTCGGGGGCTTGGGGCCAACGTCCTGACTTTC.

The chain combines TRBV7-2 with TRBJ1-6; 7 nucleotides match TRBD1. The CDR3 has 14 amino acids. Looked up from germline, CDR1 is SGHTA and CDR2 is FQGNSA. J was trimmed by 6 bases and V by 3 bases; bases with no gene match: 2. The CDR3 DNA sequence: TGTGCCAGCAGCTTGGGACAGTTTAATTCACCCCTCCACTTT. Amino acid sequence: CASSLGQFNSPLHF.

This clonotype turned up a few times. An end of the junction does not agree with germline; a read error may underlie this. V usage is TRBV5-1 and J usage is TRBJ2-5, with TRBD2 identical over 7 bases. Per the germline V gene, CDR1 is SGHRS and CDR2 is YFSETQ. The CDR3 covers 15 residues. The CDR3 loop is CASSLTYRGEETRYF. As DNA, the CDR3 is TGCGCCAGCAGCTTGACCTACCGGGGGGAAGAGACCCGGTACTTC.

This chain links TRBV18 with TRBJ1-6, with D perhaps TRBD1 (6 bases). The V gene's germline CDR1 is KGHSH and CDR2 LQKENI. Trimming pared 6 bases from V and 10 bases from J, leaving 13 bases between. The CDR3 spans 13 residues. For the CDR3, the DNA is TGTGCCAGCTCCCCCGACAGGCAGTCACCCCTCCACTTT. It translates to CASSPDRQSPLHF.

This clonotype appeared a few times. J is TRBJ1-4 and V is TRBV13; 8 bases match TRBD1. The CDR3 sequence is 16 residues long. Germline CDR1 and CDR2: PRHDT and FYEKMQ (reference sequence). The junction had 16 bases not matched to a gene; V was cut back by 5 bases and J by 11 bases. The CDR3 nucleotides read TGTGCCAGCAGCAATAATGGACAGGGCAACGGGAAGAAACTGTTTTTT. Translation gives CASSNNGQGNGKKLFF.

The table lists this clonotype with a few counts. The chain employs TRBV4-3 and TRBJ1-2; 7 nucleotides line up with TRBD1. Germline CDR1 LGHNA, CDR2 YSLEER. Unmatched junction bases numbered 12, after V lost 0 bases and J lost 8 bases. The CDR3 runs to 16 residues. The CDR3 here is CASSQDATTGAWGYTF. DNA of the CDR3: TGCGCCAGCAGCCAAGATGCGACCACAGGGGCATGGGGCTACACCTTC.

The rearrangement uses TRBV7-9 and TRBJ2-1, with D tentatively TRBD1 or TRBD2 (5 bases each). The CDR3 runs to 16 residues. V was clipped by 5 bases and J by 5 bases, with 19 bases between them. CDR1 and CDR2 from the germline V gene are SEHNR and FQNEAQ (reference sequence). The CDR3 spells CASSPWGTSNDNEQFF. CDR3 sequence (DNA): TGTGCCAGCAGCCCTTGGGGGACCTCGAATGACAATGAGCAGTTCTTC.